The sequence of this TCR beta chain was determined in a study of response to subunit inactivated influenza vaccine. TCRdb reanalysed the RT-PCR reads using MiXCR and keeps one entry per CDR3 protein. The sample consists of approximately 500,000 distinct CDR3 sequences, 10% to 15% of them appearing once. The CDR3 length is 18 residues. Trimming shortened V by 0 bases and J by 0 bases, and 15 bases separated the two germline ends. Germline CDR1 and CDR2: MNHEY and SVGEGT. This receptor was identified in a man aged 50-60 years who received an inactivated influenza vaccine. The sample here was PBMCs from blood, taken 40 to 50 days after vaccination. This chain joins TRBV6-2 or TRBV6-3 and TRBJ2-1; D is unresolved. The CDR3 here is CASSYSINSAPSYNEQFF. The CDR3 DNA sequence: TGTGCCAGCAGTTACTCGATCAATTCGGCACCCTCCTACAATGAGCAGTTCTTC.